The 20 T cell receptor beta chains listed next were all sequenced from one sample in a study of vaccination and CD4 T cells after COVID-19. The treatment is: roughly ten-day PBMC culture with coronavirus spike peptide pools or control peptides (ViraFEST assay). An Oncomine TCR Beta short-read assay was used to sequence the DNA from cultured CD4+ T cells. TCRdb re-called the PCR reads with MiXCR, one entry per CDR3 protein. The sample contains under 20,000 distinct CDR3 sequences, approximately 53% of which appear only once. Their antigens remain unidentified. The sequenced sample consisted of CD4+ T cells from blood, cultured in vitro. These receptors were obtained from a human donor who had recovered from COVID-19.

The chain combines TRBV7-9 with TRBJ1-1, with TRBD1 as a possible D gene (5 bases). Deletions cut 0 bases from V and 3 bases from J, with 5 bases between. CDR1 and CDR2 (germline): SEHNR, FQNEAQ (reference sequence). CDR3 size: 13 residues. The DNA for the CDR3 is TGTGCCAGCAGCTTAGCGACAGACACTGAAGCTTTCTTT. Its translation: CASSLATDTEAFF.

This clonotype was seen a few times. V is TRBV20-1 and J is TRBJ1-1; D not resolved. V was clipped by 0 bases and J by 4 bases, with 12 bases between them. The V gene's germline CDR1 is DFQATT and CDR2 SNEGSKA (reference sequence). The CDR3 runs 14 residues. The CDR3 sequence: CSAREGGLGTEAFF. CDR3 bases: TGCAGTGCTAGAGAAGGCGGGTTGGGCACTGAAGCTTTCTTT.

This chain uses TRBV12-3 or TRBV12-4 with TRBJ2-2; D is uncertain. V lost 3 bases and J 6 bases, leaving 5 bases between the germline ends. The CDR3 loop spans 12 amino acids. This CDR3 is CASSFYSGELFF. The CDR3 bases are TGTGCCAGCAGTTTTTATTCCGGGGAGCTGTTTTTT.

The V gene is TRBV11-2, the J gene TRBJ2-7; D is perhaps TRBD2 (5 bases). Looked up from germline, CDR1 is SGHAT and CDR2 is FQNNGV. CDR3 size: 14 residues. Trimming pared 2 bases from V and 5 bases from J, leaving 13 bases between. CDR3 sequence: CASSLRPPGNEQYF. The CDR3 DNA sequence: TGTGCCAGCAGCTTAAGACCCCCGGGGAACGAGCAGTACTTC.

This clonotype was detected only a few times. The chain recombines TRBV21-1 with TRBJ2-3; no DNA check was done on the table's D call, TRBD2. TRBV21-1 is marked as a pseudogene. This CDR3 is built from 13 residues. This CDR3 reads CASSLAGTDTQYF. The DNA of the CDR3 is TGTGCCAGCAGCCTAGCGGGCACAGATACGCAGTATTTT.

V and J are TRBV2 and TRBJ2-3; a weak D match, TRBD2 (5 bases). Germline V gene data show CDR1 as SNHLY and CDR2 as FYNNEI. Trimming shortened V by 0 bases and J by 6 bases, and 10 bases separated the two germline ends. The CDR3 has 14 residues. The CDR3: CASSEALGADTQYF. The CDR3 region has the DNA TGTGCCAGCAGTGAAGCCCTGGGAGCGGATACGCAGTATTTT. Variable domain in full (rest from reference TRBV2 and TRBJ2-3): EPEVTQTPSHQVTQMGQEVILRCVPISNHLYFYWYRQILGQKVEFLVSFYNNEISEKSEIFDDQFSVERPDGSNFTLKIRSTKLEDSAMYFCASSEALGADTQYFGPGTRLTVL.

In its sample, this clonotype was seen a few times. This chain joins TRBV5-5 and TRBJ1-1; unclear D gene. Germline V gene sequence: CDR1 SGHKS, CDR2 YYEKEE (reference sequence). The CDR3 length is 12 residues. V lost 0 bases and J 10 bases, leaving 10 bases between the germline ends. CDR3 nucleotides: TGTGCCAGCAGCTTGGTGTGGGAGGGAGCTTTCTTT. Amino acids: CASSLVWEGAFF.

This chain uses TRBV28 with TRBJ1-1, with D possibly being TRBD1 (6 bases). CDR1 MDHEN and CDR2 SYDVKM come from the germline V gene. The CDR3 is made up of 18 amino acids. Between the trimmed V and J ends, which lost 6 bases and 2 bases, there was a span of 25 bases. The CDR3 coding sequence is TGTGCCAGCAGCCCCCTCGTCTTCACAGGGAGGGGTAACACTGAAGCTTTCTTT. Its translation is CASSPLVFTGRGNTEAFF.

The chain has TRBV28 and TRBJ1-6, with TRBD1 matching over 7 bases. The CDR3 covers 14 residues. Germline V gene sequence: CDR1 MDHEN, CDR2 SYDVKM. J gave up 9 bases and V 3 bases, and 5 bases lay outside the gene matches. The CDR3 nucleotides are TGTGCCAGCAGTTTGCTAGGGGGCGGTTCACCCCTCCACTTT. This encodes CASSLLGGGSPLHF.

The chain has TRBV6-1 and TRBJ1-1, with D hard to call. The CDR3 length is 15 residues. With 6 bases removed from V and 7 bases from J, the gap between germline ends came to 21 bases. Germline CDR1 reads MNHNS; CDR2 reads SASEGT. The CDR3 spells CASSPKYWTSGEAFF. The CDR3 DNA reads TGTGCCAGCAGCCCAAAGTACTGGACCTCTGGTGAAGCTTTCTTT.

The rearrangement uses TRBV7-2 and TRBJ1-2; a possible D gene is TRBD1 (5 bases). V gave up 3 bases and J gave up 8 bases, with 13 bases separating them. The germline CDR1 and CDR2 sequences are SGHTA and FQGNSA. CDR3 size: 13 residues. For the CDR3, the DNA is TGTGCCAGCAGCTTGGCAGGGACGAGAGGCTACACCTTC. It is translated as CASSLAGTRGYTF.

The chain joins TRBV30 to TRBJ1-3; unclear D gene. The CDR3 is 14 residues long. The V gene's germline CDR1 is GTSNPN and CDR2 SVGIG (reference sequence). Trimming cost V 4 bases and J 2 bases, with 12 bases left between them. The DNA for the CDR3 is TGTGCCTGGAACGGGCTAACCACTGGAAACACCATATATTTT. Its protein is CAWNGLTTGNTIYF.

A few counts support this clonotype. The chain joins TRBV27 to TRBJ1-6; possible D gene TRBD1, 6 bases. V lost 1 base and J 10 bases, leaving 11 bases between the germline ends. The V gene's germline CDR1 is MNHEY and CDR2 SMNVEV (reference sequence). This CDR3 comprises 14 residues. CDR3 in amino acids: CASSLYPGESPLHF. CDR3 DNA sequence: TGTGCCAGCAGTTTATATCCAGGGGAATCACCCCTCCACTTT.

This clonotype turned up a few times. The J gene is TRBJ1-2, the V gene TRBV30; the D is unclear. This CDR3 is built from 13 residues. Germline CDR1 and CDR2: GTSNPN and SVGIG (reference sequence). V dropped 3 bases and J dropped 1 base, with 9 bases sitting between them. CDR3 nucleotide sequence: TGTGCCTGGAGCCCACAGCTTAACTATGGCTACACCTTC. Protein product: CAWSPQLNYGYTF.

This clonotype was counted between two and nine times. The genes are TRBV24-1 and TRBJ2-1, with 12 bases matching TRBD2. V shed 2 bases and J 3 bases; nucleotides not matched to a gene: 7. In germline, CDR1 is KGHDR, CDR2 SFDVKD. The CDR3 loop spans 18 amino acids. The CDR3 DNA sequence: TGTGCCACCAGTGATTCGGGGCTAGCGGGGGGGGGCTACAATGAGCAGTTCTTC. It codes for CATSDSGLAGGGYNEQFF.

This chain links TRBV12-3 or TRBV12-4 with TRBJ1-5; D possibly corresponds to TRBD1 (5 bases). The CDR3 runs to 16 residues. Trimming shortened V by 6 bases and J by 2 bases, and 17 bases separated the two germline ends. CDR3: CASRGPPEGGNQPQHF. The CDR3 region has the DNA TGTGCCAGCAGGGGACCACCCGAGGGCGGCAATCAGCCCCAGCATTTT.

This chain connects TRBV10-1 to TRBJ1-1, with D uncertain. In germline, CDR1 is WNHNN, CDR2 SYGVQD (reference sequence). There are 13 residues in the CDR3. The V end lost 3 bases, the J end lost 4 bases, and 9 bases lay between the germline ends. CDR3 region: CASSDHGVTEAFF. The CDR3 coding sequence is TGCGCCAGCAGTGACCACGGGGTCACTGAAGCTTTCTTT.

The chain couples TRBV11-3 to TRBJ1-2, with D hard to call. CDR1 and CDR2 (germline): SGHNT, YENEEA. V gave up 0 bases and J gave up 7 bases, with 9 bases separating them. The length of the CDR3 is 13 residues. The CDR3, as DNA: TGTGCCAGCAGCTTAGATGAAGGGAGTGGCTACACCTTC. Translated, it gives CASSLDEGSGYTF.

V gene TRBV7-2 combines with J gene TRBJ2-5; perhaps D is TRBD1 or TRBD2 (6 bases each). Trimming shortened V by 2 bases and J by 1 base, and 17 bases separated the two germline ends. The CDR3 contains 17 residues. The germline CDR1 and CDR2 sequences are SGHTA and FQGNSA. CDR3 sequence reads: CASSLRGDLLGQETQYF. The CDR3 region has the DNA TGTGCCAGCAGCTTAAGGGGGGACTTACTAGGCCAAGAGACCCAGTACTTC.

This clonotype has a handful of counts. The chain joins TRBV15 to TRBJ2-3; D gene uncertain. The CDR3 consists of 14 residues. Trimming left V 2 bases short and J 0 bases short, with 6 bases between. CDR1 LNHNV and CDR2 YYDKDF come from the germline V gene (reference sequence). CDR3 nucleotides: TGTGCCACCAGCAGAAGGTTAAGCACAGATACGCAGTATTTT. Its translation is CATSRRLSTDTQYF.